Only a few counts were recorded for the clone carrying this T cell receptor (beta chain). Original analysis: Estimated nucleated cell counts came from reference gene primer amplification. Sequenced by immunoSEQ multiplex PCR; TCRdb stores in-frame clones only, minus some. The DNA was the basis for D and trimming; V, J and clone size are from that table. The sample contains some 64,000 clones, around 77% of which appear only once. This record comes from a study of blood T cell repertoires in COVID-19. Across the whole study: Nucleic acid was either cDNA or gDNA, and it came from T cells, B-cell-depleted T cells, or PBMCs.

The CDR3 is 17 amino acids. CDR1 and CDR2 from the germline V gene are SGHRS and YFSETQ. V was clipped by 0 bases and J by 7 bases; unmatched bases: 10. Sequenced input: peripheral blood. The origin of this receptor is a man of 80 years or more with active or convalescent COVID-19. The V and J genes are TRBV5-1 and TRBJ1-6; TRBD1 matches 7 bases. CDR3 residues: CASSLGGVGQQNSPLHF. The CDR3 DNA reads TGCGCCAGCAGCTTGGGTGGTGTGGGACAGCAGAATTCACCCCTCCACTTT.